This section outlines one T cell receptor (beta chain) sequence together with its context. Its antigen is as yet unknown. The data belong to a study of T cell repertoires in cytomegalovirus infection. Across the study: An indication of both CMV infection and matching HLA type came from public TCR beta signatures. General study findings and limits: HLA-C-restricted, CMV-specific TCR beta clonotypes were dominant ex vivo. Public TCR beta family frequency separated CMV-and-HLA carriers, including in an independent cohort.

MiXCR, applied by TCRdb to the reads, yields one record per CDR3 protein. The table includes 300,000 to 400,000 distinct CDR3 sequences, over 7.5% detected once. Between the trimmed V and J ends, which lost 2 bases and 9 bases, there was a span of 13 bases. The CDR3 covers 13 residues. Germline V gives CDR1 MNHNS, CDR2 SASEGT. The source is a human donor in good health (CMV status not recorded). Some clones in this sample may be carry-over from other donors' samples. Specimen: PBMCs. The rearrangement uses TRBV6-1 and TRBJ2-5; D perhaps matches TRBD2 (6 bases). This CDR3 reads CASSETRLAAQYF. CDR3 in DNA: TGTGCCAGCAGTGAAACTCGGTTAGCGGCCCAGTACTTC.